This T cell receptor beta chain was recovered during a study of CD8 T cells in ankylosing spondylitis. General study findings and limits: A TCR beta motif made of about 8 highly homologous variants seemed typical of ankylosing spondylitis blood.

Remarks on this clonotype: Its antigen is currently unknown.

The CDR3 totals 17 residues. Looked up from germline, CDR1 is SGHTA and CDR2 is FQGNSA. V lost 2 bases to trimming and J lost 0 bases; unmatched junction nucleotides: 4. TCRdb processed the 5' RACE reads anew with MiXCR; each CDR3 protein has one entry. The table has approximately 300,000 distinct CDR3 sequences, roughly 8% seen once; the top ten hold 14% to 15%. The sequenced material came from blood, either unsorted or a sorted T cell fraction (not recorded which). This TCR was recovered from a male donor with ankylosing spondylitis. The rearrangement joins TRBV7-2 to TRBJ2-3, with 11 positions matching TRBD2. The DNA for the CDR3 is TGTGCCAGCAGCTTACTAGCGGGAGGAGGAAGCACAGATACGCAGTATTTT. This encodes CASSLLAGGGSTDTQYF.